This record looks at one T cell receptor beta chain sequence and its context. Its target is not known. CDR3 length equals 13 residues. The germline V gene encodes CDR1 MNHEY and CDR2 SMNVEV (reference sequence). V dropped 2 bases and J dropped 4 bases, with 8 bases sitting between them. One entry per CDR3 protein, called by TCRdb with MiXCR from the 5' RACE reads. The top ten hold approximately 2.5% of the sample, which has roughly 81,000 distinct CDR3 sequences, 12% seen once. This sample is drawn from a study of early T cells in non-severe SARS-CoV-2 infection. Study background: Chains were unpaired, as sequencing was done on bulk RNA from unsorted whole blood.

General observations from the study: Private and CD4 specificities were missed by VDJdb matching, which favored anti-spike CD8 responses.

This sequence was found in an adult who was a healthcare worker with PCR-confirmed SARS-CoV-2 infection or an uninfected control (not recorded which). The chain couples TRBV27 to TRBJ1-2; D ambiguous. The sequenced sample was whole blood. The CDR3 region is CASSLRGGYGYTF. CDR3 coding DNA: TGTGCCAGCAGTTTACGGGGAGGCTATGGCTACACCTTC.